The entry below gives a single T cell receptor (beta chain) sequence along with its context. The sample comes from a study of blood T cell repertoires in COVID-19. Study processing details: Reference gene primer amplification gave nucleated cell count estimates. The assay was immunoSEQ multiplex PCR, and TCRdb's table has in-frame clones only and misses some. Clone size and V and J calls were adopted from that table, with D and trimming inferred from the DNA. Of roughly 250,000 clones listed, about 87% are singletons. The study recruited people aged about 18 to 95 years across around 23 US areas. Clinical histories supplied by participants themselves formed the basis of cohort assignment. Cohort 3 donors were reported recovered after two negative PCRs, clearance, or symptom resolution. V shed 1 base, J shed 2 bases, and the junction held 5 bases outside the gene matches. This CDR3 has 15 residues. Germline V gene data show CDR1 as SGHTA and CDR2 as FQGNSA.

The sequence was obtained from a woman in her fifties or sixties who had recovered from COVID-19. The chain employs TRBV7-2 and TRBJ2-7; 7 nucleotides match TRBD1. Sequences were obtained from PBMCs or T cells enriched from blood (not recorded which). This chain's CDR3 is CASSLGQGYPYEQYF. Written as DNA, the CDR3 is TGTGCCAGCAGCTTAGGACAGGGATACCCCTACGAGCAGTACTTC.